This T cell receptor (beta chain) was sequenced in a study of T cell responses to AZD1222 COVID-19 vaccine. The method was immunoSEQ multiplex PCR; TCRdb's version includes in-frame clones alone and lacks a portion of them. The sample carries over 70,000 clones, about 83% recorded once. With 1 base removed from V and 5 bases from J, the gap between germline ends came to 11 bases. The V gene's germline CDR1 is SGHAT and CDR2 FQNNGV. CDR3 length equals 15 residues. This sequence was found in an adult who received the MenACWY meningococcal vaccine as a control. The starting material was peripheral blood, obtained 28 days after the second dose of the MenACWY control vaccine. The chain links TRBV11-2 to TRBJ1-4, with D possibly being TRBD1 (6 bases). The CDR3 region is CASSLGGQGNEKLFF. The CDR3 DNA reads TGTGCCAGCAGCTTAGGGGGGCAGGGAAATGAAAAACTGTTTTTT.